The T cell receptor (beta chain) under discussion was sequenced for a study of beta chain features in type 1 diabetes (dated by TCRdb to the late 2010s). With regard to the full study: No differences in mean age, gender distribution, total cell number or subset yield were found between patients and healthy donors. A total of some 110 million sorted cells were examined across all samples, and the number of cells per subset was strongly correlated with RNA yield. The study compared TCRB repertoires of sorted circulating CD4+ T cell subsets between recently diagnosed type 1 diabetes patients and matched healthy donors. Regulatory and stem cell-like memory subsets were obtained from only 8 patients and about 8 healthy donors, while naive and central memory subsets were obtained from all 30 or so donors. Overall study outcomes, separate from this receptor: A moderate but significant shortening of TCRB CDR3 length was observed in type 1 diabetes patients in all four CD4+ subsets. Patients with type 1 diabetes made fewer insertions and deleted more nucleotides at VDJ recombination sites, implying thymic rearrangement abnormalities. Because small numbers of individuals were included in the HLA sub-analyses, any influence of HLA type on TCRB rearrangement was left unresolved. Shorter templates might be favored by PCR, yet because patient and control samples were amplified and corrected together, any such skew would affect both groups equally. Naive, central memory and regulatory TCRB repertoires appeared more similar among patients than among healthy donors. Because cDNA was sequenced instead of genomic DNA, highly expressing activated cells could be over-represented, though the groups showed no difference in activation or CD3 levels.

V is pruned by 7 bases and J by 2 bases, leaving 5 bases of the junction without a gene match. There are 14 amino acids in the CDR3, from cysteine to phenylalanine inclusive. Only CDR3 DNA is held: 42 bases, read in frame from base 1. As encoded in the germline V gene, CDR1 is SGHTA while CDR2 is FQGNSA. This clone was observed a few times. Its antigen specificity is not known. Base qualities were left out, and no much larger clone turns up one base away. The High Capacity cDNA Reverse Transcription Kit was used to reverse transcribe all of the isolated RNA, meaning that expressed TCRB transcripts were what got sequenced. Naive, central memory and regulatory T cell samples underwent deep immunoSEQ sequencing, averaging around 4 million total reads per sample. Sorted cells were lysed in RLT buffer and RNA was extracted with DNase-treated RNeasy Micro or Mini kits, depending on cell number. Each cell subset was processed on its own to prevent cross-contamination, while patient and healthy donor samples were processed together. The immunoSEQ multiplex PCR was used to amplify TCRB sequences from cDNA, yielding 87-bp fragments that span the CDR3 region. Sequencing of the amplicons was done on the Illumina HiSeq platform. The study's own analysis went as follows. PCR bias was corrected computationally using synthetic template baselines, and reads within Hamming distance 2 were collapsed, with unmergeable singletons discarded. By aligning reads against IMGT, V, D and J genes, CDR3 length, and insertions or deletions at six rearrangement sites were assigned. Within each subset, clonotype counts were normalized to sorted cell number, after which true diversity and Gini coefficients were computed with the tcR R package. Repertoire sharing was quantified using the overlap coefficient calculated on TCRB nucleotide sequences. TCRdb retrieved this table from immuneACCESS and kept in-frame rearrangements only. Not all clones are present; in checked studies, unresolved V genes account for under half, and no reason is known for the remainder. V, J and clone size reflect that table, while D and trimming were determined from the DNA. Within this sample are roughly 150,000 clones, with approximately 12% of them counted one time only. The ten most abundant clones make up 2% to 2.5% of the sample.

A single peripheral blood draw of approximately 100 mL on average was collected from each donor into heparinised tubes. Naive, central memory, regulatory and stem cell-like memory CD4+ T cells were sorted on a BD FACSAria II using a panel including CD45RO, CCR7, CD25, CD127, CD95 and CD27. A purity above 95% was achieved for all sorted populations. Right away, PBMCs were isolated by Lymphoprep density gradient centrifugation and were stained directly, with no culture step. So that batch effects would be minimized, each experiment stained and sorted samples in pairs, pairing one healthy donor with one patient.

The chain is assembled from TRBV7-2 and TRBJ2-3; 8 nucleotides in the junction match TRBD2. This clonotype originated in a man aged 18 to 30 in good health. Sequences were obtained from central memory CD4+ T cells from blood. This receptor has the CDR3 CASIAGLLTDTQYF. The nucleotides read TGTGCCAGCATAGCGGGGTTGCTCACAGATACGCAGTATTTT.